A selection of T cell receptor beta chains follows, all from one sample in a study of PD-L1 blockade in urothelial cancer. Produced via immunoSEQ multiplex PCR; TCRdb's table is partial and in-frame only. The repertoire includes some 120,000 clones, around 89% of them detected once, and more than 1.5% sits in the top ten. Sequenced material: PBMCs, taken around atezolizumab (anti-PD-L1) treatment. Every receptor here comes from a man in his sixties with urothelial cancer. Both conserved end residues are part of each CDR3. Fields, in order: V gene, D gene, clone size, J gene, CDR3 DNA, CDR3 protein. D genes are given only for firm matches. Clone size, where shown, is once, few, many, or a class for clones that have expanded.

>TRBV25-1|TRBD1|-|TRBJ2-1
TGTGCCAGCAGGCCCCCGGGACAGGGTACCAATGAGCAGTTCTTC
CASRPPGQGTNEQFF
>TRBV9|-|-|TRBJ1-2
TGTGCCAGCAGCGGAGCTGCGTCGGGCTACACCTTC
CASSGAASGYTF
>TRBV6-5|-|-|TRBJ1-5
TGTGCCAGCAAGGAGACGGGGGTAGGTCAGCCCCAGCATTTT
CASKETGVGQPQHF
>TRBV5-4|-|once|TRBJ2-7
TGTGCCAGCAGCCTCATGGAGAGTACCCACGAGCAGTACTTC
CASSLMESTHEQYF
>TRBV6-5|TRBD1|-|TRBJ1-6
TGTGCCAGCAGTTACCAACAGGGGGGTTCACCCCTCCACTTT
CASSYQQGGSPLHF
>TRBV5-6|TRBD1|-|TRBJ2-2
TGTGCCAGCAGCTTTCGGACAGGGGAGAACACCGGGGAGCTGTTTTTT
CASSFRTGENTGELFF
>TRBV5-4|-|-|TRBJ2-1
TGTGCCAGCAGTTCGGAGTACAATGAGCAGTTCTTC
CASSSEYNEQFF
>TRBV2|TRBD2|-|TRBJ2-3
TGTGCCAGCAGTGAAGGGTGGACTAGCGAAGTTACGCAGTATTTT
CASSEGWTSEVTQYF
>TRBV5-1|-|-|TRBJ1-3
TGCGCCAGCAGCGGGGGGGACATAGGAAACACCATATATTTT
CASSGGDIGNTIYF
>TRBV10-3|TRBD1|-|TRBJ2-3
TGTGCCATGGCTTCTACAGGGGGCGAAGATTCATATACGCAGTATTTT
CAMASTGGEDSYTQYF
>TRBV6-5|-|-|TRBJ1-1
TGTGCCAGCAGTTACTCGTTTGGTCAGGATTCTGAAGCTTTCTTT
CASSYSFGQDSEAFF
>TRBV11-1|TRBD1|-|TRBJ1-2
TGTGCCAGCAGCTCATCTCACAGGGGTGGCTACACCTTC
CASSSSHRGGYTF
>TRBV5-1|TRBD1|-|TRBJ1-6
TGCGCCAGCACCCAGGACAGGGTCAATAATTCACCCCTCCACTTT
CASTQDRVNNSPLHF
>TRBV4-1|-|-|TRBJ1-4
TGCGCCAGCAGCCAAGAGGGAGTTTTGAGTGAAAAACTGTTTTTT
CASSQEGVLSEKLFF
>TRBV2|-|-|TRBJ2-1
TGTGCCAGCAGGGCAAACTCCTACAATGAGCAGTTCTTC
CASRANSYNEQFF
>TRBV7-6|TRBD2|-|TRBJ2-5
TGTGCCAGCGTATCCGGGACTAGGGGCCAAGAGACCCAGTACTTC
CASVSGTRGQETQYF
>TRBV21-1|-|-|TRBJ1-2
TGTGCCAGCAGCAAAGGCCGGGCTAACTATGGCTACACCTTC
CASSKGRANYGYTF
>TRBV7-9|-|-|TRBJ1-6
TGTGCCAGCACCAATGGGGGGGCGAGTAATTCACCCCTCCACTTT
CASTNGGASNSPLHF
>TRBV7-6|-|-|TRBJ2-7
TGTGCCAGCAGCTCCATGGGAGGCTCCTACGAGCAGTACTTC
CASSSMGGSYEQYF
>TRBV9|TRBD1|-|TRBJ2-3
TGTGCCAGCAGCGCCCGAGGACAGGGCGCCTCAGATACGCAGTATTTT
CASSARGQGASDTQYF
>TRBV10-3|-|-|TRBJ2-7
TGTGCCATCAGTGAGTCCCAGGTAACCTACGAGCAGTACTTC
CAISESQVTYEQYF
>TRBV30|TRBD1|-|TRBJ2-1
TGTGCCTGGAGTGTGGGGACAGGGCAATACAATGAGCAGTTCTTC
CAWSVGTGQYNEQFF
>TRBV5-1|TRBD1|-|TRBJ2-1
TGCGCCAGCAGCGAAAACAGGGGTGAGCAGTTCTTC
CASSENRGEQFF
>TRBV28|-|-|TRBJ2-7
TGTGCCAGCAATCCTTCGGGTGTCGGCAACCTCTACGAGCAGTACTTC
CASNPSGVGNLYEQYF
>TRBV6-5|-|-|TRBJ2-7
TGTGCCAGCAAGGGACTCGGGGTCGGGGAGCAGTACTTC
CASKGLGVGEQYF
>TRBV5-1|TRBD2|-|TRBJ2-1
TGCGCCAGCAGCTCTTCCGGGACTAGCGGACTACACAATGAGCAGTTCTTC
CASSSSGTSGLHNEQFF
>TRBV5-1|TRBD1|-|TRBJ2-6
TGCGCCAGCGTTCGGGACAGTAGCTCTGGGGCCAACGTCCTGACTTTC
CASVRDSSSGANVLTF
>TRBV30|-|-|TRBJ2-1
TGTGCCTGGAGCAGATTGGAGTACAATGAGCAGTTCTTC
CAWSRLEYNEQFF
>TRBV6-1|TRBD1|-|TRBJ1-2
TGTGCCAGCAGTTCTGGGACAGTCCAACTTGGCTACACCTTC
CASSSGTVQLGYTF
>TRBV7-7|TRBD1|-|TRBJ2-7
TGTGCTAGCAGCCTGGACAGGACTCACGAGCAGTACTTC
CASSLDRTHEQYF
>TRBV6-6|TRBD1|-|TRBJ1-2
TGTGCCAGCAGCTGGGACAGGCTTTTTGGCTACACCTTC
CASSWDRLFGYTF
>TRBV5-1|TRBD2|-|TRBJ2-3
TGCGCCAGCAGCTTAGCGGGAGCCAGCACAGATACGCAGTATTTT
CASSLAGASTDTQYF
>TRBV5-1|-|-|TRBJ2-5
TGCGCCAGCAGCTTGGCTTCGGGAGAGACCCAGTACTTC
CASSLASGETQYF
>TRBV5-5|-|-|TRBJ1-2
TGTGCCAGCAGCGCGGACGGGAGGAATAACTATGGCTACACCTTC
CASSADGRNNYGYTF
>TRBV6-5|-|-|TRBJ2-7
TGTGCCAGCAGTTACTCGTCCGGGAACTCCTACGAGCAGTACTTC
CASSYSSGNSYEQYF
>TRBV7-9|-|-|TRBJ2-1
TGTGCCAGCAGCTTAACAGGGATACACAATGAGCAGTTCTTC
CASSLTGIHNEQFF
>TRBV6-4|TRBD1|-|TRBJ1-6
TGTGCCAGCAGTCTTGGACAGGGGGATAATTCACCCCTCCACTTT
CASSLGQGDNSPLHF
>TRBV5-1|-|-|TRBJ1-3
TGCGCCAGCAGAAAACTTGGGGCGGCCAGCTCTGGAAACACCATATATTTT
CASRKLGAASSGNTIYF
>TRBV28|-|-|TRBJ2-5
TGTGCCAGCAGGAGGGGAGGAGAGACCCAGTACTTC
CASRRGGETQYF
>TRBV7-3|TRBD2|-|TRBJ2-3
TGTGCCAGCAGTAGAAGCGGGGAGGATACGCAGTATTTT
CASSRSGEDTQYF
>TRBV2|TRBD2|-|TRBJ2-3
TGTGCCAGCAGTGAGGAGCGGGGGGCCTATACGCAGTATTTT
CASSEERGAYTQYF
>TRBV5-1|TRBD2|-|TRBJ2-1
TGCGCCAGCAGCTTGGCCGTAGCGGGGGAAGGGGAGCAGTTCTTC
CASSLAVAGEGEQFF
>TRBV19|TRBD2|-|TRBJ2-7
TGTGCCAGTAGTATACGTCTGGCGGGAGATGGGTCGTACGAGCAGTACTTC
CASSIRLAGDGSYEQYF
>TRBV27|-|-|TRBJ2-7
TGTGCCAGCACGCAGGGAGGCACTCCTACGCTGTACTTC
CASTQGGTPTLYF
>TRBV27|-|-|TRBJ2-2
TGTGCCAGCAGTTTATCATACAGGGCGAACACCGGGGAGCTGTTTTTT
CASSLSYRANTGELFF
>TRBV19|TRBD1|once|TRBJ2-2
TGTGCCAGCCTACCTCCGGGACAGCTATACACCGGGGAGCTGTTTTTT
CASLPPGQLYTGELFF
>TRBV2|TRBD1|-|TRBJ1-1
TGTGCCAGCAGGTACAGGGGGGACACTGAAGCTTTCTTT
CASRYRGDTEAFF
>TRBV5-4|TRBD2|-|TRBJ2-3
TGTGCCAGCAGCTCGCGGGAGGGCGGAGCGGATACGCAGTATTTT
CASSSREGGADTQYF
>TRBV5-1|-|-|TRBJ1-1
TGCGCCAGCAGCTTGGATGGGGGCGTGAACACTGAAGCTTTCTTT
CASSLDGGVNTEAFF
>TRBV7-9|-|-|TRBJ1-2
TGTGCCAGCAGCCTAGGCAGCTATGGCTACACCTTC
CASSLGSYGYTF
>TRBV28|-|-|TRBJ1-1
TGTGCCACCCTGGCAATCGCTGAAGCTTTCTTT
CATLAIAEAFF
>TRBV4-1|TRBD1|-|TRBJ1-4
TGCGCCAGCAGCCCATATTCTGGGACAGGGCAGGTAAAACTGTTTTTT
CASSPYSGTGQVKLFF
>TRBV2|-|-|TRBJ1-4
TGTGCCAGCAGTGAAGGTACAGCAACCGAAAAACTGTTTTTT
CASSEGTATEKLFF
>TRBV27|-|-|TRBJ2-1
TGTGCCAGCTCCTACAGTGGGGGGGCGAATGAGCAGTTCTTC
CASSYSGGANEQFF
>TRBV9|TRBD2|-|TRBJ2-5
TGTGCCAGCAGCGTAGAGGTCGGGGGGGGATGGGAGACCCAGTACTTC
CASSVEVGGGWETQYF
>TRBV5-1|-|-|TRBJ1-2
TGCGCCAGCAGCCTCGGACAGTCCGGGGAGGGCTACACCTTC
CASSLGQSGEGYTF
>TRBV15|-|-|TRBJ1-2
TGTGCCACCAGCAGAGGGGCAGGGGCAAACTATGGCTACACCTTC
CATSRGAGANYGYTF
>TRBV19|TRBD2|once|TRBJ2-1
TGTGCCAGTAGGCCCCCATGGGCGGGAGGTGAAGAACAGTTCTTC
CASRPPWAGGEEQFF
>TRBV9|-|-|TRBJ1-1
TGTGCCAGCAGCGTAGTTAGGGGGTCCGCTGAAGCTTTCTTT
CASSVVRGSAEAFF